This T cell receptor beta chain derives from a study of molecular identifiers for immune sequencing clone quantification. V was clipped by 4 bases and J by 1 base; unmatched bases: 6. From germline, CDR1 is GTSNPN and CDR2 SVGIG (reference sequence). CDR3 length equals 14 residues. The table lists this clonotype with a few counts. TCRdb re-called the PCR reads through MiXCR, storing one row per CDR3 protein. The sample consists of around 300,000 distinct CDR3 sequences, roughly a quarter of them appearing once. This receptor was taken from a human donor in good health. Some libraries in this study had Jurkat cell RNA spiked in. The J gene is TRBJ2-7, the V gene TRBV30; 8 nucleotides line up with TRBD2. The sample comprised naive CD8+ T cells from blood, with Jurkat cell RNA spiked in. Subset meaning: FACS-sorted CD8+CD4-CCR7+CD45RA+ naive T cells. CDR3 in amino acids: CAWTSGSGSYEQYF. CDR3 DNA: TGTGCCTGGACCAGCGGGAGCGGGTCCTACGAGCAGTACTTC.